This T cell receptor beta chain comes out of a study of blood T cell repertoires in COVID-19. Study summary: From the United States, Italy and Spain came samples of acute and convalescent COVID-19.

This clone was picked up a small number of times. The CDR3 length is 13 residues. Trimming cost V 0 bases and J 7 bases, with 7 bases left between them. In germline, CDR1 is SGDLS, CDR2 YYNGEE. How the authors handled the data: Amplification from reference gene primers served as the basis for estimated nucleated cell counts. Repertoires were generated with immunoSEQ multiplex PCR, while TCRdb's copy carries only in-frame clones and drops some. Clonal size and the V and J genes are those of that table, whereas D and trimming came from the DNA. The table lists around 93,000 clones, 75% to 85% of them singletons.

The clonotype was recovered from an elderly woman with acute or convalescent COVID-19. The chain uses TRBV9 and TRBJ2-2; D not certain. Sequenced sample: peripheral blood. CDR3 nucleotide sequence: TGTGCCAGCAGCGTAGCGGCGGACGGGGAGCTGTTTTTT. Translating it yields CASSVAADGELFF.